Shown below are 23 T cell receptor beta chains from a single sample sequenced in a study of blood T cell repertoires in COVID-19. Method: immunoSEQ multiplex PCR; TCRdb's copy keeps in-frame clones and lacks some. Of under 35,000 clones listed, about 85% were seen once; the top ten hold 7% to 8.5%. Sequencing was performed on peripheral blood. These receptors originate from a human donor in a cohort sampled during active COVID-19.

V is TRBV2 and J is TRBJ2-7; 9 bases are shared with TRBD1. CDR3 length: 15 residues. Per the germline V gene, CDR1 is SNHLY and CDR2 is FYNNEI. V gave up 6 bases and J gave up 4 bases; unmatched junction bases: 10. The CDR3, as DNA: TGTGCCAGCAGCCTAACAGGGGGCAAAGTTTACGAGCAGTACTTC. It specifies CASSLTGGKVYEQYF.

This clone was detected a few times. The chain combines TRBV2 with TRBJ1-2, with TRBD1 as a possible D gene (5 bases). Trimming stripped 7 bases from V and 4 bases from J, with 10 bases between. The CDR3 spans 12 residues. Germline CDR1 SNHLY, CDR2 FYNNEI. CDR3: CASTQDSYGYTF. The CDR3 bases are TGTGCCAGCACACAAGACAGCTATGGCTACACCTTC.

In its sample, this clone was seen once. The gene calls are TRBV19 and TRBJ1-1, with D possibly TRBD1 on 5 matching bases. The length of the CDR3 is 13 residues. From germline, CDR1 is LNHDA and CDR2 SQIVND (reference sequence). Trimming left V 2 bases short and J 2 bases short, with 6 bases between. CDR3 amino acids: CASSIRGNTEAFF. The CDR3 nucleotides read TGTGCCAGTAGTATAAGGGGCAACACTGAAGCTTTCTTT.

The chain recombines TRBV18 with TRBJ2-2, with 9 positions matching TRBD1. Germline CDR1 is KGHSH and CDR2 is LQKENI. J lost 6 bases, V lost 4 bases, and 3 bases had no gene match. This CDR3 has 14 residues. DNA of the CDR3: TGTGCCAGCTCACGGACAGGGGAGGCCGGGGAGCTGTTTTTT. Amino acids: CASSRTGEAGELFF.

V usage is TRBV7-2 and J usage is TRBJ2-1, with 10 bases identical to TRBD2. The ends lost 1 base at V and 2 bases at J; junction bases unmatched: 5. This CDR3 is 17 amino acids long. Germline values: CDR1 SGHTA, CDR2 FQGNSA. The CDR3 sequence is CASSLVSGGLPYNEQFF. The CDR3 region has the DNA TGTGCCAGCAGCTTAGTTAGCGGGGGGCTCCCCTACAATGAGCAGTTCTTC. Full variable domain (missing parts from reference TRBV7-2 and TRBJ2-1): GAGVSQSPSNKVTEKGKDVELRCDPISGHTALYWYRQSLGQGLEFLIYFQGNSAPDKSGLPSDRFSAERTGGSVSTLTIQRTQQEDSAVYLCASSLVSGGLPYNEQFFGPGTRLTVL.

The rearrangement links TRBV24-1 to TRBJ2-7; 9 bases are a match to TRBD2. Germline V gene sequence: CDR1 KGHDR, CDR2 SFDVKD. CDR3 length: 14 amino acids. Trimming cost V 2 bases and J 9 bases; bases outside gene matches: 7. The CDR3 coding sequence is TGTGCCACCAGTGATTCCTCTAGCGGGATGCCGCAGTACTTC. Protein: CATSDSSSGMPQYF.

The chain employs TRBV6-6 and TRBJ2-3; D gene unclear. The CDR3 has 15 residues. CDR1 and CDR2 (germline): MNHNY, SVGAGI (reference sequence). Between the trimmed V and J ends, which lost 2 bases and 1 base, there was a span of 10 bases. This chain's CDR3 is CASSYTAWGTDTQYF. The CDR3 DNA reads as TGTGCCAGCAGTTACACAGCATGGGGCACAGATACGCAGTATTTT.

The chain joins TRBV5-5 to TRBJ2-1; D possibly corresponds to TRBD1 (6 bases). The germline V and J ends were trimmed by 0 bases and 4 bases, with 14 bases remaining between them. The CDR3 is made up of 16 amino acids. In germline, CDR1 is SGHKS, CDR2 YYEKEE (reference sequence). CDR3 sequence: CASSLAWDTGYNEQFF. The CDR3 nucleotides are TGTGCCAGCAGCTTGGCGTGGGACACAGGATACAATGAGCAGTTCTTC.

J is TRBJ2-4 and V is TRBV5-1; TRBD1 aligns across 8 bases. CDR3 length: 16 amino acids. Germline lookup yields CDR1 SGHRS and CDR2 YFSETQ. J lost 0 bases, V lost 0 bases, and 2 bases had no gene match. CDR3 nucleotide sequence: TGCGCCAGCAGCTTGGGACAGGGGCTAGCCAAAAACATTCAGTACTTC. Translating gives CASSLGQGLAKNIQYF.

The gene calls are TRBV7-6 and TRBJ1-3; D remains ambiguous. The germline CDR1 and CDR2 sequences are SGHVS and FNYEAQ. V was shortened by 4 bases and J by 3 bases, with 7 bases between the two germline ends. The CDR3 loop spans 13 amino acids. The CDR3 reads CASSSSVGNTIYF. The CDR3 DNA reads as TGTGCCAGCAGCTCCTCCGTTGGAAACACCATATATTTT.

The CDR3 nucleotides are TGCAGCGTTGGCGGGAGCTCCTACGAGCAGTACTTC. Translating gives CSVGGSSYEQYF. The rearrangement joins TRBV29-1 to TRBJ2-7, with 7 bases fitting TRBD2. Germline V lookup: CDR1 SQVTM, CDR2 ANQGSEA. J gave up 0 bases and V 4 bases, and 0 bases lay outside the gene matches. This CDR3 is 12 amino acids long.

CDR3 bases: TGTGCCAGCAGCCTAAACAGGGGTAGCACTGAAGCTTTCTTT. It translates to CASSLNRGSTEAFF. The rearrangement links TRBV11-3 to TRBJ1-1; 7 positions agree with TRBD1. Germline loops: CDR1 SGHNT, CDR2 YENEEA. V shed 5 bases, J shed 4 bases, and the junction held 7 bases outside the gene matches. The CDR3 runs to 14 residues.

The V call is TRBV7-6, the J call TRBJ2-7; a weak D match, TRBD2 (6 bases). Germline assignment: CDR1 SGHVS and CDR2 FNYEAQ. Trimming took 5 bases from V and 5 from J, leaving 16 bases between them. The CDR3 loop spans 14 amino acids. The DNA of the CDR3 is TGTGCCAGCAGCCTCGGGAGAGAGATCGACGAGCAGTACTTC. Amino acids: CASSLGREIDEQYF.

V is TRBV27 and J is TRBJ2-7, with 15 bases aligning to TRBD2. V lost 5 bases, J lost 8 bases, and 1 base stayed unmatched. The germline V gene encodes CDR1 MNHEY and CDR2 SMNVEV (reference sequence). The CDR3 is 13 residues long. CDR3 amino acids: CASSGTSGRQQYF. In DNA, the CDR3 is TGTGCCAGCAGTGGGACTAGCGGGAGGCAGCAGTACTTC.

This clone was picked up one time. J is TRBJ1-5 and V is TRBV6-6; D gene ambiguous. CDR1 and CDR2 (germline): MNHNY, SVGAGI (reference sequence). The CDR3 has 15 amino acids. The V end lost 5 bases, the J end lost 2 bases, and 13 bases lay between the germline ends. This chain's CDR3 is CASSPSTAGNQPQHF. CDR3 nucleotide sequence: TGTGCCAGCAGTCCCTCGACTGCTGGCAATCAGCCCCAGCATTTT.

The J gene is TRBJ1-1, the V gene TRBV30; weak D call: TRBD1 (5 bases). V lost 2 bases and J lost 7, with 11 bases in between. The CDR3 totals 12 residues. CDR1 GTSNPN and CDR2 SVGIG come from the germline V gene (reference sequence). Here the CDR3 DNA reads TGTGCCTGGAGTTTTGGGGGGGGTGAAGCTTTCTTT. This encodes CAWSFGGGEAFF.

The V call is TRBV11-2, the J call TRBJ2-1, with D perhaps matching TRBD2 (6 bases). The germline CDR1 and CDR2 sequences are SGHAT and FQNNGV. The CDR3 has 15 residues. Trimming removed 5 bases from V and 0 bases from J, with 11 bases in between. The CDR3 DNA is TGTGCCAGCAGCAGGGACTTAAGCTCCTACAATGAGCAGTTCTTC. Its translation: CASSRDLSSYNEQFF.

The V gene is TRBV19, the J gene TRBJ2-7; 7 bases are shared with TRBD2. The CDR3 is 14 residues long. Losses at the gene ends were 3 bases for V and 5 bases for J; bases not matched to a gene: 7. Per the germline V gene, CDR1 is LNHDA and CDR2 is SQIVND (reference sequence). The CDR3 here is CASSISGIANEQYF. The CDR3 region has the DNA TGTGCCAGTAGTATCAGCGGGATTGCTAACGAGCAGTACTTC.

The V call is TRBV9, the J call TRBJ2-3, with 7 bases identical to TRBD1. The CDR3 runs 14 residues. Trimming removed 3 bases from V and 3 bases from J; junction bases left unmatched: 4. Germline V gene sequence: CDR1 SGDLS, CDR2 YYNGEE. The CDR3: CASSDEGATDTQYF. CDR3 DNA: TGTGCCAGCAGCGACGAGGGGGCTACAGATACGCAGTATTTT.

The genes are TRBV7-2 and TRBJ1-5; 7 positions agree with TRBD1. Looked up from germline, CDR1 is SGHTA and CDR2 is FQGNSA. J gave up 5 bases and V 5 bases, and 6 bases lay outside the gene matches. The CDR3 totals 14 residues. The CDR3 loop reads CASSPGQQHQPQHF. The CDR3 bases are TGTGCCAGCAGCCCGGGACAGCAACATCAGCCCCAGCATTTT.

This clone was recorded once. The chain couples TRBV7-2 to TRBJ1-2, with a tentative D call TRBD1 (6 bases). Germline CDR1 is SGHTA and CDR2 is FQGNSA. V was pared by 5 bases and J by 5 bases, with 15 bases between. The CDR3 length is 14 residues. CDR3 DNA sequence: TGTGCCAGCAGCCCAAGGGGACACTTGTATGGCTACACCTTC. This gives the protein CASSPRGHLYGYTF.

The chain joins TRBV10-3 to TRBJ2-1, with TRBD2 matching 12 bases. Germline-derived CDR1 and CDR2 are ENHRY and SYGVKD. V lost 6 bases and J lost 5; bases outside the gene matches: 2. The CDR3 spans 14 residues. The CDR3 DNA follows: TGTGCCATCAGGCCTAGCGGGGGGGACAATGAGCAGTTCTTC. This gives the protein CAIRPSGGDNEQFF.

The rearrangement uses TRBV9 and TRBJ1-2, with TRBD1 as a possible D gene (6 bases). The V end was cut by 6 bases, the J end by 0 bases, with 9 bases between. CDR3 length: 13 amino acids. The germline V gene encodes CDR1 SGDLS and CDR2 YYNGEE. CDR3 coding DNA: TGTGCCAGCACCAGGACAGCTAACTATGGCTACACCTTC. Translated: CASTRTANYGYTF.